One sample yielded the 9 T cell receptor beta chains listed below, sequenced in a study of cytomegalovirus exposure and HLA in healthy donors. The PCR contained 60 Vbeta and 13 Jbeta primers. Measured with immunoSEQ multiplex PCR; TCRdb has only the in-frame clones, and not every one. The data contain 150,000 to 200,000 clones, 75% to 85% of them singletons. The sample was PBMCs. The receptors shown here come from a man in his thirties or forties in good health and CMV-seronegative.

This rearrangement joins TRBV9 to TRBJ2-7; 10 bases agree with TRBD2. Germline V CDR1 and CDR2: SGDLS, YYNGEE. V trimming: 0 bases; J trimming: 3 bases; junction bases outside the gene matches: 3. The CDR3 covers 15 residues. CDR3 sequence: CASSVGTSGNYEQYF. In DNA, the CDR3 is TGTGCCAGCAGCGTAGGGACTAGCGGCAACTACGAGCAGTACTTC.

CDR3 sequence (DNA): TGTGCCAGCAGCTTAAGCCGCTCCTACGAGCAGTACTTC. Translating gives CASSLSRSYEQYF. J is TRBJ2-7 and V is TRBV11-3; no firm D call. The CDR3 is 13 amino acids. V was clipped by 2 bases and J by 0 bases, with 5 bases between them. Germline V gene lookup returns CDR1 SGHNT and CDR2 YENEEA.

This clone was counted a few times. The chain links TRBV25-1 to TRBJ1-4; 7 bases agree with TRBD1. CDR3 length equals 15 residues. V was pared by 3 bases and J by 6 bases, with 7 bases of the junction left unmatched. Germline lookup yields CDR1 MGHDK and CDR2 SYGVNS. The CDR3 nucleotides are TGTGCCAGCAGTGAGAATCGAGACAGGGATGAAAAACTGTTTTTT. This sequence encodes CASSENRDRDEKLFF. Drawing the rest from reference TRBV25-1 and TRBJ1-4, the complete variable domain is EADIYQTPRYLVIGTGKKITLECSQTMGHDKMYWYQQDPGMELHLIHYSYGVNSTEKGDLSSESTVSRIRTEHFPLTLESARPSHTSQYLCASSENRDRDEKLFFGSGTQLSVL.

This chain connects TRBV18 to TRBJ1-2; D is uncertain. The CDR3 has 16 amino acids. The ends were cut back, 3 bases at V and 4 bases at J, with 18 bases in the middle. CDR1 and CDR2 (germline): KGHSH, LQKENI. The CDR3 DNA sequence: TGTGCCAGCTCACCCGGACGGGAGACTCTTTTCTATGGCTACACCTTC. Residues: CASSPGRETLFYGYTF.

This clone was seen once. The chain recombines TRBV15 with TRBJ2-3, with TRBD2 matching over 12 bases. CDR3 length: 16 amino acids. CDR1 and CDR2 from the germline V gene are LNHNV and YYDKDF (reference sequence). J gave up 2 bases and V 4 bases, and 4 bases lay outside the gene matches. CDR3 residues: CATSKSSGGDTDTQYF. CDR3 DNA: TGTGCCACCAGCAAATCTAGCGGGGGGGACACAGATACGCAGTATTTT.

The chain joins TRBV4-3 to TRBJ1-3, with 8 positions matching TRBD1. With 3 bases clipped from V and 1 base from J, the junction kept 11 bases outside the gene matches. Germline V gene data show CDR1 as LGHNA and CDR2 as YSLEER. There are 18 residues in the CDR3. The CDR3 nucleotides read TGCGCCAGCAGCCACTTAAGGACGGGACAGGTTTCTGGAAACACCATATATTTT. Translated: CASSHLRTGQVSGNTIYF.

This clone has more than one count but fewer than ten. The chain joins TRBV9 to TRBJ2-2; the match to TRBD2 covers 15 bases. CDR3 length: 17 residues. The V segment lost 3 bases and the J segment 7 bases; nucleotides outside the gene matches: 7. Germline V gene lookup returns CDR1 SGDLS and CDR2 YYNGEE. CDR3 region: CASSAPGLAGGGGELFF. In nucleotides, the CDR3 is TGTGCCAGCAGCGCTCCGGGACTAGCGGGGGGAGGCGGGGAGCTGTTTTTT.

The chain couples TRBV28 to TRBJ1-1; TRBD1 is a possible D gene (6 bases). Trimming pared 6 bases from V and 7 bases from J, leaving 12 bases between. The CDR3 extends over 12 amino acids. The germline gives CDR1 MDHEN, CDR2 SYDVKM. The CDR3 DNA is TGTGCCAGCAGAGGACAGTACGGTGAAGCTTTCTTT. As protein: CASRGQYGEAFF.

The rearrangement joins TRBV6-4 to TRBJ2-3; maybe TRBD2 (7 bases). The CDR3 extends over 16 amino acids. V was clipped by 0 bases and J by 0 bases, with 10 bases between them. Germline assignment: CDR1 MRHNA and CDR2 SNTAGT. The CDR3 loop reads CASSDSGGGSTDTQYF. The CDR3 DNA sequence: TGTGCCAGCAGTGACTCAGGGGGGGGAAGCACAGATACGCAGTATTTT.